This T cell receptor beta chain was profiled in a study of naive and memory T cell subsets. The table lists this clonotype with a few counts. The library had UMIs added by 3' ligation of an oligonucleotide to TCR cDNA. Adult healthy volunteers gave 2.5 ml peripheral blood for whole-blood RNA. Unsorted total RNA, roughly 1 to 1,100 ng, was DNase treated before reverse transcription. The CDR3 spans 12 residues. Per the germline V gene, CDR1 is SGHAT and CDR2 is FQNNGV. V trimming: 4 bases; J trimming: 6 bases; junction bases outside the gene matches: 3. Amplification of ligated cDNA took four PCR rounds with SP2 and nested alpha and beta constant primers. For blood and skin samples, reverse transcription used TCR alpha and beta constant primers. TCRdb re-called the 5' RACE reads through MiXCR, storing one row per CDR3 protein. The sample contains 55,000 to 70,000 distinct CDR3 sequences, roughly 7% of which appear only once.

The sequence came from a male donor in good health. The chain couples TRBV11-2 to TRBJ2-7; 7 nucleotides match TRBD1. The CDR3 loop reads CASSSDRTEQYF. The CDR3, as DNA: TGTGCCAGCAGCTCGGACAGGACCGAGCAGTACTTC.